This TCR beta chain was obtained from a study of early stage breast cancer tumors (dated by TCRdb to about 2017). Regarding the study in general: Of the approximately 15 invasive breast tumors, about a dozen were found to be estrogen receptor-positive, progesterone receptor-positive and HER2-negative. About 65% of the 12 ER+/PR+/HER2- tumors were invasive ductal carcinomas, while the other four were invasive lobular carcinomas. The samples as a whole yielded a few million detected templates, corresponding to approximately 990,000 unique clonotypes. The average read coverage per sample was around 10-fold.

Trimming removed 3 bases from V and 0 bases from J; the gene matches leave 8 bases unexplained. The germline V gene encodes CDR1 ENHRY and CDR2 SYGVKD. Measured from the cysteine to the phenylalanine, the CDR3 is 18 residues long. Only the CDR3 DNA stays, 54 bases, in frame from base 1. Study-wide findings and limitations: Compared with adjacent normal breast tissue, tumors had about 2.5-fold higher T cell density and higher clonality. Analysis by tumor subtype was prevented by the small cohort size. Enriched TCRB sequences shared across patients were found to be mostly commonly generated sequences that were unlikely to play an important role in the tumor microenvironment. Bulk genomic DNA sequencing of unsorted cells missed chain pairing and functional markers such as CD4, CD8 and FOXP3. Repertoires from blood and normal breast were more alike than repertoires from blood and tumor, and in 14 of 16 patients, comparing each tissue with blood separated tumor from normal.

On this clone: What antigen it recognizes has not been identified. The sample holds no much larger clone one base away, and base qualities are not on file.

Each sample was amplified in two independent genomic DNA replicates, using 0.5 to 0.65 ug for blood and around 1.5 ug for tumor or normal breast. Following the manufacturer's instructions, the ImmunoSeq Intro kit was used to carry out TCRB sequencing on genomic DNA. The multiplex PCR ran for 30 to 35 cycles using proprietary primers and spike-in control sequences for absolute quantification. Single-end 150-bp reads were used to sequence an 87-bp fragment spanning the CDR3 and the flanking V and J genes. Seven samples, with two replicates for each sample, were multiplexed per lane of an Illumina MiSeq using version 3.0 chemistry. The original methods were these. The vendor's proprietary pipeline handled the raw data processing, merging both replicates into a single result for each sample. Clonotypes were defined as productive rearrangements sharing the V-gene family, CDR3 amino acid sequence and J-gene segment. Clonality was computed as 1 minus the normalized Shannon entropy (Pielou evenness) of TCRB abundances. T cell density was estimated as total templates divided by the number of input cells, with the number of input cells inferred from the DNA input amount. Recon was used with default parameters to estimate total repertoire diversity and clonality. Clonotypes with over 0.1% abundance in tumor and at least 32-fold higher abundance in tumor than in normal breast were defined as tumor-enriched. Imported from immuneACCESS, the table was reduced by TCRdb to in-frame sequences with V and J called. These copies leave out some clones; in studies compared against another copy, an unresolved V gene accounts for under half, and the cause of the remainder is not known. V and J calls plus clone size are reproduced from that table; the DNA served to infer D and trimming. The sample table shows some 41,000 clones, and around 69% are seen once. Of the sample, roughly 7.2% is held by the ten largest clones.

The study profiled bulk TCR beta-chain repertoires in matched peripheral blood, tumor and adjacent normal breast tissue taken from about 16 patients with early-stage breast cancer. Before surgery, roughly 4.5-10 mL of whole blood was collected into EDTA tubes and then processed within 2 hours. Ficoll-Paque centrifugation in SepMate-50 tubes was used to isolate peripheral blood mononuclear cells. For storage in liquid nitrogen, PBMCs were cryopreserved as aliquots of about 2 to 4 million cells in around 90% FBS with 10% DMSO. The Qiagen AllPrep DNA/RNA Mini kit was used to extract genomic DNA. The specimen sequenced was blood. The chain is encoded by TRBV10-3 joined to TRBJ2-6; 7 bases in the middle match TRBD1. The sequence was obtained from a person aged 50 to 59 with breast cancer. The DNA sequence follows: TGTGCCATCAGTGACCGCCAGGGGGTAAGCTCTGGGGCCAACGTCCTGACTTTC. Its protein is CAISDRQGVSSGANVLTF.